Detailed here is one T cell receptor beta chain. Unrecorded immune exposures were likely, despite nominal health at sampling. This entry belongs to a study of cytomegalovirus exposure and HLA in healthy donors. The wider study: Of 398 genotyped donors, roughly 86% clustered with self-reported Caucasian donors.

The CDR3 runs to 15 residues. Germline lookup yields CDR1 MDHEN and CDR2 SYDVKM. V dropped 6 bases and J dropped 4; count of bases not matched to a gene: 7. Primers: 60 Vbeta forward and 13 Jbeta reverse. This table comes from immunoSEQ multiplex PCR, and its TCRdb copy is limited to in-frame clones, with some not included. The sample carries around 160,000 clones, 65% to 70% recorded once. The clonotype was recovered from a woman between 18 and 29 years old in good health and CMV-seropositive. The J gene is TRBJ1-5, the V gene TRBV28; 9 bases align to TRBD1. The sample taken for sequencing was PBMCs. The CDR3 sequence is CASRIGTGQNQPQHF. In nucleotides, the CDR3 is TGTGCCAGCAGAATTGGGACAGGGCAAAATCAGCCCCAGCATTTT.